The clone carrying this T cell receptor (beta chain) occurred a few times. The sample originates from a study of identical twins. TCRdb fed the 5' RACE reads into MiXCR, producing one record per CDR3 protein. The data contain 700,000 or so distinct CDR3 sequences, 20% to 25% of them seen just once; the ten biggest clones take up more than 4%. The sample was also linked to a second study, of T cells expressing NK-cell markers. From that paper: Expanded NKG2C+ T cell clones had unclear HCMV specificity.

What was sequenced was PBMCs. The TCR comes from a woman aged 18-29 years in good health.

Written as DNA, the CDR3 is TGTGCCAGCAGCTCCGGAAGGGGACGGAATGAGCAGTTCTTC. Protein product: CASSSGRGRNEQFF. The chain recombines TRBV7-2 with TRBJ2-1; D could derive from TRBD1 or TRBD2 (5 bases each). The ends were cut back, 4 bases at V and 7 bases at J, with 14 bases in the middle. Germline CDR1 SGHTA, CDR2 FQGNSA. This CDR3 has 14 amino acids.